Below, 8 T cell receptor beta chains from the same sample are listed, as sequenced in a study of T cell clonality in common variable immunodeficiency. Study-wide results and limits: Reportedly, TCR beta sequences from common variable immunodeficiency showed fewer deletions and N-nucleotide insertions.

Their specific antigens are unknown. The data were produced by immunoSEQ multiplex PCR, yet TCRdb's version contains in-frame clones alone and is incomplete. The sample includes 14,000 or so clones, none of them occurring once. Specimen: peripheral blood mononuclear cells. All receptors derive from a human donor with common variable immunodeficiency.

This clone was seen ten or more times. The read ends 3 residues early relative to the CDR3; the germline J gene fills the gap. The chain has TRBV7-9 and TRBJ2-1; unclear D gene. The V and J ends lost 8 bases and 0 bases respectively, with 11 bases between them. Germline V lookup: CDR1 SEHNR, CDR2 FQNEAQ (reference sequence). The CDR3 runs 14 residues. The CDR3 loop is CASHTSSSYNEQFF. CDR3 DNA, as far as it was read: TGTGCCAGCCACACCTCGAGCTCCTACAATGAG.

This clone occurred a few times. With the read ending 3 residues before the CDR3 end, the germline J gene is used to fill in that end. The chain couples TRBV19 to TRBJ2-1; possible D gene TRBD1, 5 bases. The V and J ends lost 3 bases and 4 bases respectively, with 10 bases between them. This CDR3 has 14 residues. Germline values: CDR1 LNHDA, CDR2 SQIVND (reference sequence). The CDR3 bases that were read are TGTGCCAGTAGTATGCCAGGGTGGTACAATGAG. It specifies CASSMPGWYNE. The CDR3 in its entirety is CASSMPGWYNEQFF.

A few counts support this clone. The sequence runs out 3 residues before the end of the CDR3; the remainder is reconstructed from the germline J gene. The V call is TRBV19, the J call TRBJ2-3, with no clear D. The V end was cut by 2 bases, the J end by 0 bases, with 12 bases between. The germline gives CDR1 LNHDA, CDR2 SQIVND (reference sequence). This CDR3 comprises 16 residues. The DNA read from the CDR3 is TGTGCCAGTAGTATAATGCGGCTCTTTAGCACAGATACG. Amino acids: CASSIMRLFSTDT. The full CDR3 protein reads CASSIMRLFSTDTQYF.

Worth noting for this clone: The CDR3 end falls 3 residues outside the read, so it is completed with the germline J gene. The chain joins TRBV7-9 to TRBJ2-1; unclear D gene. The ends were cut back, 1 base at V and 6 bases at J, with 4 bases in the middle. The CDR3 runs 12 residues. Germline loops: CDR1 SEHNR, CDR2 FQNEAQ (reference sequence). This CDR3 reads CASSLVGNEQFF. CDR3 bases read: TGTGCCAGCAGCTTAGTCGGCAATGAG. Full variable domain (outside the CDR3, taken from reference TRBV7-9 and TRBJ2-1): DTGVSQNPRHKITKRGQNVTFRCDPISEHNRLYWYRQTLGQGPEFLTYFQNEAQLEKSRLLSDRFSAERPKGSFSTLEIQRTEQGDSAMYLCASSLVGNEQFFGPGTRLTVL.

This clone was counted a few times. From the germline J gene comes the end of the CDR3, since the read stops 3 residues before it. The gene calls are TRBV18 and TRBJ2-2, with TRBD1 identical over 10 bases. Germline V CDR1 and CDR2: KGHSH, LQKENI. J gave up 5 bases and V 3 bases, and 3 bases lay outside the gene matches. The CDR3 sequence is 15 residues long. The sequenced CDR3 bases are TGTGCCAGCTCACCGGGACAGGGGAGGACCGGGGAG. Its translation is CASSPGQGRTGE. The full CDR3 reads CASSPGQGRTGELFF.

This clone was recorded at least ten times. The DNA ends 3 residues before the CDR3 does, and the rest of the CDR3 is filled in from the germline J gene. The V gene is TRBV5-1, the J gene TRBJ1-2; 9 nucleotides align to TRBD1. CDR3 length: 13 residues. The V segment lost 6 bases and the J segment 6 bases; nucleotides outside the gene matches: 6. In germline, CDR1 is SGHRS, CDR2 YFSETQ. The CDR3 protein is CASTWGQGDGYTF. CDR3 DNA, as far as it was read: TGCGCCAGCACCTGGGGACAGGGAGATGGC.

Concerning this clone: Sequencing ends 3 residues short of the CDR3 end; the germline J gene provides the rest. This rearrangement joins TRBV19 to TRBJ2-1; TRBD2 is a possible D gene (7 bases). CDR1 and CDR2 from the germline V gene are LNHDA and SQIVND (reference sequence). Trimming removed 5 bases at V and 0 bases at J, with 11 bases between. This CDR3 comprises 15 residues. CDR3 DNA (partial): TGTGCCAGTAGTTGGGGGGGCTTCTCCTACAATGAG. It encodes CASSWGGFSYNE. The full CDR3 protein reads CASSWGGFSYNEQFF.

Only a few counts were recorded for this clone. The missing CDR3 end, 3 residues past where the read stops, is filled in from the germline J gene. V gene TRBV6-1 combines with J gene TRBJ2-3; D is possibly TRBD2 (5 bases). V was cut by 1 base and J by 2 bases, with 13 bases left in between. This CDR3 has 16 amino acids. The germline gives CDR1 MNHNS, CDR2 SASEGT. The sequenced CDR3 bases are TGTGCCAGCAGTGAAGGGCTAGCCGGAAACACAGATACG. Translation gives CASSEGLAGNTDT. The CDR3, in full, reads CASSEGLAGNTDTQYF.